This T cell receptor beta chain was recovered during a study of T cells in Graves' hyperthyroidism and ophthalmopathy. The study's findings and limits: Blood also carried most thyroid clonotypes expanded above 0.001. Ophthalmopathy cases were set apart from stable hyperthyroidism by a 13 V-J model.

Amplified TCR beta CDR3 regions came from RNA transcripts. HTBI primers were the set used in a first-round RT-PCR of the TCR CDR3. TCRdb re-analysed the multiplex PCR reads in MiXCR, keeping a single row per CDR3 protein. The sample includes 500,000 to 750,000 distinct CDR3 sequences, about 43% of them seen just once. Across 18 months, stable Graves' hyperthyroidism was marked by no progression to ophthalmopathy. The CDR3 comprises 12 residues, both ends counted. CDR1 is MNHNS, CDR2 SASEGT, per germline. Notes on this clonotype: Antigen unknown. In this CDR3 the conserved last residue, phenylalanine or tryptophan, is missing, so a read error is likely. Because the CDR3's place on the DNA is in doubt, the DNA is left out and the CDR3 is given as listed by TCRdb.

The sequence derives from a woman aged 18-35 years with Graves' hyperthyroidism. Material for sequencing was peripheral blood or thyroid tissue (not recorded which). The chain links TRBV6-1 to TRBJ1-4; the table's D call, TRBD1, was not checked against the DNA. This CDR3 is CASRPRQGENYY.